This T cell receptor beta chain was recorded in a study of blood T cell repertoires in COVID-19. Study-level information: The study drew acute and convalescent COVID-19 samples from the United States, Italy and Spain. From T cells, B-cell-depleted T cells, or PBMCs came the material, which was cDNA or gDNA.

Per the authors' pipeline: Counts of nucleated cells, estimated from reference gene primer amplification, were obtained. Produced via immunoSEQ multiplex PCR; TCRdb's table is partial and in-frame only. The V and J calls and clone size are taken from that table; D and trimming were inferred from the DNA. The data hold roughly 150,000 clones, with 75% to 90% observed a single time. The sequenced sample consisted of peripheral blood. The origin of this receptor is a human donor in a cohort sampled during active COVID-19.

The CDR3 bases are TGTGCCAGCAGCGTATTAGAGATTGATACGCAGTATTTT. The encoded protein is CASSVLEIDTQYF. V and J are TRBV9 and TRBJ2-3; D is unresolved. This CDR3 has 13 amino acids. V dropped 1 base and J dropped 6 bases, with 9 bases sitting between them. CDR1 SGDLS and CDR2 YYNGEE come from the germline V gene.